Below, one T cell receptor beta chain is given with its context. Trimming left V 4 bases short and J 4 bases short, with 23 bases between. In germline, CDR1 is WNHNN, CDR2 SYGVQD (reference sequence). This CDR3 region has 18 residues. This sample is part of a study of memory CD4+ T cells and cytomegalovirus serostatus. Single viable CD3+CD4+CD8-CD45RO+ cells were sorted as the memory CD4+ T cells. Original handling: Out-of-frame sequences were removed, leaving roughly 2.1 million distinct TCRbeta sequences. TCRdb keeps only in-frame clones here, not all; method: immunoSEQ multiplex PCR. The DNA gave D and trimming, while V, J and clone size come from that table. Here the sample spans 40,000 to 55,000 clones, around four fifths being singletons.

The sequence was collected from an adult in good health and CMV-seronegative. The sequenced sample was memory CD4+ T cells from blood. This chain connects TRBV10-1 to TRBJ2-1; maybe TRBD1 (6 bases). This chain's CDR3 is CASSGGLGHGDPYNEQFF. CDR3 DNA sequence: TGCGCCAGCAGTGGCGGACTGGGACACGGGGACCCTTACAATGAGCAGTTCTTC.